Included here is one T cell receptor (beta chain) sequence, with context. Its antigen is unknown. These data come from a study of T cells after posttransplantation cyclophosphamide. Study-wide points: Recipient CMV seropositivity and CMV reactivation strongly tracked TRB clonality.

TCRdb keeps only in-frame clones here, not all; method: immunoSEQ multiplex PCR. The repertoire holds under 75,000 clones, with 93% as singletons. V was clipped by 5 bases and J by 0 bases; unmatched bases: 4. Germline values: CDR1 SGHVS, CDR2 FQNEAQ. The CDR3 loop spans 16 amino acids. V usage is TRBV7-8 and J usage is TRBJ2-2; 9 bases map to TRBD1. The source of this sequence is a woman aged 30 to 39 in good health and a related stem cell transplant donor. The material sequenced was PBMCs. For the CDR3, the DNA is TGTGCCAGCAGCAAACAGGGGGCAGCGAACACCGGGGAGCTGTTTTTT. It specifies CASSKQGAANTGELFF.